The 8 T cell receptor beta chains in this list originate from one sample, sequenced in a study of blood T cell repertoires in COVID-19. TCRdb's table, derived via immunoSEQ multiplex PCR, lists solely in-frame clones and lacks some. Of about 100,000 clones listed, roughly 85% are singletons. Material: peripheral blood. Source of these receptors: a man in his fifties with active COVID-19.

This rearrangement joins TRBV7-8 to TRBJ2-5; 11 bases map to TRBD1. The V gene's germline CDR1 is SGHVS and CDR2 FQNEAQ. This CDR3 has 17 residues. V lost 0 bases and J lost 5; bases outside the gene matches: 8. The CDR3 nucleotides are TGTGCCAGCAGCTTAGCGGGCAGGACAGGGGGCTACGAGACCCAGTACTTC. Protein: CASSLAGRTGGYETQYF.

The chain joins TRBV6-5 to TRBJ1-1; no reliable D call. V was cut by 5 bases and J by 1 base, with 11 bases left in between. The germline CDR1 and CDR2 sequences are MNHEY and SVGAGI. The CDR3 has 14 amino acids. CDR3 residues: CASSRKQWNTEAFF. In DNA form, the CDR3 reads TGTGCCAGCAGTCGCAAACAGTGGAACACTGAAGCTTTCTTT.

The V call is TRBV19, the J call TRBJ1-2, with D maybe TRBD1 (6 bases). Germline lookup yields CDR1 LNHDA and CDR2 SQIVND (reference sequence). The V gene lost 5 bases and the J gene lost 5 bases, with 15 bases spanning the gap. This CDR3 spans 14 amino acids. The CDR3 reads CASSVGADPYGYTF. CDR3 DNA: TGTGCCAGTAGTGTGGGGGCCGACCCGTATGGCTACACCTTC.

The CDR3 here is CASSLVPNTGELFF. CDR3 DNA: TGCGCCAGCAGCTTGGTTCCAAACACCGGGGAGCTGTTTTTT. The rearrangement links TRBV5-1 to TRBJ2-2; no reliable D call. CDR3 length: 14 amino acids. The ends were cut back, 0 bases at V and 2 bases at J, with 5 bases in the middle. Germline V gene data show CDR1 as SGHRS and CDR2 as YFSETQ.

The gene calls are TRBV19 and TRBJ1-2, with D tentatively TRBD1 (5 bases). Germline CDR1 is LNHDA and CDR2 is SQIVND (reference sequence). V gave up 7 bases and J gave up 3 bases, with 12 bases separating them. The CDR3 is 13 amino acids. As DNA, the CDR3 is TGTGCCAGTAACGGGGGGGACCACTATGGCTACACCTTC. Translating it yields CASNGGDHYGYTF.

V and J are TRBV27 and TRBJ1-2; D is undetermined. The CDR3 consists of 13 residues. Trimming removed 2 bases from V and 4 bases from J, with 8 bases in between. Germline loops: CDR1 MNHEY, CDR2 SMNVEV (reference sequence). CDR3 residues: CASSLGPSYGYTF. Here the CDR3 DNA reads TGTGCCAGCAGTTTAGGGCCCAGCTATGGCTACACCTTC.

The chain links TRBV5-5 to TRBJ2-3; 9 nucleotides match TRBD1. Unmatched junction bases numbered 4, after V lost 0 bases and J lost 2 bases. Germline lookup yields CDR1 SGHKS and CDR2 YYEKEE (reference sequence). This CDR3 comprises 16 residues. CDR3 nucleotides: TGTGCCAGCAGCTTGGGGACAGGGGCCGCCACAGATACGCAGTATTTT. Translation: CASSLGTGAATDTQYF.

The chain links TRBV15 to TRBJ2-3; 10 nucleotides match TRBD2. Germline V gene sequence: CDR1 LNHNV, CDR2 YYDKDF (reference sequence). V shed 5 bases, J shed 3 bases, and the junction held 8 bases outside the gene matches. This CDR3 has 16 residues. The CDR3 is CATSEERGGFTDTQYF. The CDR3 DNA reads TGTGCCACCAGCGAAGAGCGGGGGGGCTTTACAGATACGCAGTATTTT.